This TCR beta chain originates from a study of cytomegalovirus exposure and HLA in healthy donors. The PCR contained 60 Vbeta and 13 Jbeta primers. The data were produced by immunoSEQ multiplex PCR, yet TCRdb's version contains in-frame clones alone and is incomplete. The listing contains 75,000 to 85,000 clones. Germline-derived CDR1 and CDR2 are SGHTA and FQGTGA. The CDR3 sequence is 15 residues long. J was trimmed by 1 base and V by 4 bases; bases with no gene match: 5. The sample was PBMCs. This sequence joins TRBV7-3 and TRBJ2-3, with 7 bases aligning to TRBD2. This clonotype was obtained from a man between 45 and 60 years old in good health and CMV-seronegative. The CDR3 reads CASSSRRGGTDTQYF. The DNA for the CDR3 is TGTGCCAGCAGCTCGAGACGGGGGGGCACAGATACGCAGTATTTT.